The 14 T cell receptor beta chains reported below all come from one sample, sequenced in a study of blood T cell repertoires in COVID-19. Sequencing used immunoSEQ multiplex PCR; TCRdb keeps in-frame clones, though not all of them. The top ten clones hold roughly 24% of a sample with roughly 88,000 clones, about 70% of them seen once. Sequencing was performed on peripheral blood. The receptor source for this set is a woman aged 60 to 75 in a cohort sampled during active or convalescent COVID-19.

The V call is TRBV4-3, the J call TRBJ2-3, with a tentative D call TRBD2 (5 bases). Per germline, CDR1 LGHNA and CDR2 YSLEER. With 5 bases removed from V and 5 bases from J, the gap between germline ends came to 11 bases. The CDR3 is 13 residues long. Written as DNA, the CDR3 is TGCGCCAGCAGCAGCCAGGCGGGAGATACGCAGTATTTT. It specifies CASSSQAGDTQYF.

The chain carries TRBV4-2 and TRBJ2-7; tentatively, D is TRBD1 (5 bases). V shed 1 base and J shed 5 bases, with 15 bases lying between them. The CDR3 is made up of 15 amino acids. The V gene's germline CDR1 is LGHNA and CDR2 YNFKEQ. The CDR3 is CASSQVSPGNDEQYF. Written as DNA, the CDR3 is TGTGCCAGCAGCCAAGTTTCGCCAGGGAATGACGAGCAGTACTTC.

The rearrangement links TRBV5-6 to TRBJ1-2; 11 bases align to TRBD1. Germline V gives CDR1 SGHDT, CDR2 YYEEEE. There are 16 residues in the CDR3. The trim removed 4 bases at V and 4 bases at J, leaving 9 bases unmatched. The CDR3 DNA reads as TGTGCCAGCAGCCTTGGACAGGGGGCAGGTGTCTATGGCTACACCTTC. Translated, it gives CASSLGQGAGVYGYTF.

The chain links TRBV19 to TRBJ1-5; TRBD1 matches at 8 bases. V was pared by 5 bases and J by 3 bases, with 12 bases of the junction left unmatched. The CDR3 spans 17 residues. CDR1 and CDR2 from the germline V gene are LNHDA and SQIVND (reference sequence). In DNA form, the CDR3 reads TGTGCCAGTAGTTTTCACCGTGGACAGGGTCTCAATCAGCCCCAGCATTTT. Protein sequence: CASSFHRGQGLNQPQHF.

The chain joins TRBV6-5 to TRBJ2-7, with 8 bases aligning to TRBD2. J gave up 7 bases and V 8 bases, and 10 bases lay outside the gene matches. Germline assignment: CDR1 MNHEY and CDR2 SVGAGI. CDR3 length equals 13 residues. The CDR3: CASSAGGSGEQYF. The CDR3 nucleotides read TGTGCCAGCTCGGCGGGGGGTTCGGGGGAGCAGTACTTC.

The CDR3 loop is CASSGGTGGGMNTEAFF. CDR3 sequence (DNA): TGCGCCAGCAGCGGAGGGACAGGGGGCGGGATGAACACTGAAGCTTTCTTT. The gene calls are TRBV5-1 and TRBJ1-1; 12 bases align to TRBD1. This CDR3 region has 17 residues. V trimming: 4 bases; J trimming: 0 bases; junction bases outside the gene matches: 7. CDR1 and CDR2 from the germline V gene are SGHRS and YFSETQ.

CDR3 in amino acids: CASSGISGGGGETQYF. Here the CDR3 DNA reads TGTGCCAGCAGTGGAATTAGCGGGGGGGGAGGTGAGACCCAGTACTTC. The rearrangement joins TRBV6-1 to TRBJ2-5; 11 nucleotides line up with TRBD2. V lost 4 bases and J lost 5; bases outside the gene matches: 9. CDR1 and CDR2 (germline): MNHNS, SASEGT. The CDR3 contains 16 residues.

This clone occurred many times. The chain has TRBV6-6 and TRBJ1-6; D gene uncertain. The CDR3 is 18 amino acids. The germline V gene encodes CDR1 MNHNY and CDR2 SVGAGI (reference sequence). The V end was cut by 5 bases, the J end by 7 bases, with 24 bases between. The CDR3: CASSPRPPGLSLNSPLHF. CDR3 bases: TGTGCCAGCAGTCCACGCCCCCCGGGATTGTCCCTGAATTCACCCCTCCACTTT.

In its sample, this clone was seen a few times. The chain couples TRBV5-1 to TRBJ2-7; 7 positions match TRBD1. V trimming: 0 bases; J trimming: 0 bases; junction bases outside the gene matches: 3. In germline, CDR1 is SGHRS, CDR2 YFSETQ. The CDR3 contains 15 residues. The CDR3 nucleotides read TGCGCCAGCAGCTTGGTGGGACAGAGCTCCTACGAGCAGTACTTC. Its protein is CASSLVGQSSYEQYF.

This clone came up many times. V gene TRBV5-1 combines with J gene TRBJ2-3; D remains ambiguous. Germline V lookup: CDR1 SGHRS, CDR2 YFSETQ. The CDR3 extends over 16 amino acids. Deletions cut 1 base from V and 1 base from J, with 13 bases between. The DNA for the CDR3 is TGCGCCAGCAGCTTGTACCGCTCCGGAGGCACAGATACGCAGTATTTT. It codes for CASSLYRSGGTDTQYF.

V gene TRBV18 combines with J gene TRBJ2-2; weak D call: TRBD2 (5 bases). Between the trimmed V and J ends, which lost 6 bases and 1 base, there was a span of 12 bases. CDR1 and CDR2 (germline): KGHSH, LQKENI. This CDR3 has 15 amino acids. The CDR3 reads CASSLQTKNTGELFF. The CDR3, as DNA: TGTGCCAGCTCGCTACAGACTAAGAACACCGGGGAGCTGTTTTTT. The whole variable domain, remainder taken from reference TRBV18 and TRBJ2-2, is NAGVMQNPRHLVRRRGQEARLRCSPMKGHSHVYWYRQLPEEGLKFMVYLQKENIIDESGMPKERFSAEFPKEGPSILRIQQVVRGDSAAYFCASSLQTKNTGELFFGEGSRLTVL.

This clone was seen more than once but under ten times. The rearrangement joins TRBV19 to TRBJ2-2, with a possible D match to TRBD1 (5 bases). The V end was cut by 2 bases, the J end by 4 bases, with 8 bases between. From germline, CDR1 is LNHDA and CDR2 SQIVND (reference sequence). This CDR3 comprises 14 residues. CDR3: CASSIQGFTGELFF. The CDR3 DNA follows: TGTGCCAGTAGTATACAGGGATTCACCGGGGAGCTGTTTTTT.

This chain links TRBV3-1 (or the pseudogene TRBV3-2) with TRBJ1-2, with TRBD1 matching 8 bases. CDR3 length: 15 residues. With V trimmed by 4 bases and J by 4 bases, 8 bases remained unmatched. CDR1 and CDR2 (germline): LGHDT, YNNKEL (reference sequence). In DNA, the CDR3 is TGTGCCAGCAGCCTTTCAGGGGGCGCGTTCTATGGCTACACCTTC. This translates into CASSLSGGAFYGYTF.

This clone came up a few times. This rearrangement joins TRBV29-1 to TRBJ1-1; unclear D gene. Germline assignment: CDR1 SQVTM and CDR2 ANQGSEA. V gave up 6 bases and J gave up 0 bases, with 14 bases separating them. The CDR3 is 14 amino acids. CDR3 in amino acids: CSVSRETMNTEAFF. As DNA, the CDR3 is TGCAGCGTCTCCCGGGAGACTATGAACACTGAAGCTTTCTTT.